The 21 T cell receptor beta chains below come from one sample, sequenced in a study of identifying expanded T cells in peripheral blood. Profiling relied on immunoSEQ multiplex PCR, and the TCRdb table lists in-frame clones only, not all of them. Among 90,000 to 110,000 clones listed, 88% were seen once. The specimen sequenced was blood. These receptor sequences come from a person aged 18 to 75 in good health.

The V call is TRBV9, the J call TRBJ2-4; D may be TRBD2 (6 bases). The CDR3 spans 13 residues. Looked up from germline, CDR1 is SGDLS and CDR2 is YYNGEE. V lost 3 bases and J lost 6, with 10 bases in between. Written as DNA, the CDR3 is TGTGCCAGCAGCGGACGGGACTCAAACATTCAGTACTTC. Its protein product is CASSGRDSNIQYF.

V gene TRBV19 combines with J gene TRBJ2-5, with D tentatively TRBD2 (5 bases). Germline CDR1 and CDR2: LNHDA and SQIVND (reference sequence). There are 15 residues in the CDR3. V shed 2 bases and J shed 1 base, with 11 bases lying between them. The CDR3 protein is CASSISRGPQETQYF. Written as DNA, the CDR3 is TGTGCCAGTAGTATATCACGCGGGCCCCAAGAGACCCAGTACTTC.

The chain employs TRBV6-5 and TRBJ1-3; D is undetermined. Trimming took off 2 bases at V and 0 bases at J, with 8 bases between the two ends. The CDR3 runs 15 residues. Germline V gene data show CDR1 as MNHEY and CDR2 as SVGAGI. CDR3 in amino acids: CASSYTASSGNTIYF. CDR3 nucleotides: TGTGCCAGCAGTTACACAGCAAGCTCTGGAAACACCATATATTTT.

The chain uses TRBV7-8 and TRBJ1-2; TRBD1 matches 7 bases. V lost 5 bases and J lost 3; bases outside the gene matches: 9. The length of the CDR3 is 15 residues. In germline, CDR1 is SGHVS, CDR2 FQNEAQ. The CDR3 region is CASSVGTGVDYGYTF. CDR3 nucleotide sequence: TGTGCCAGCAGCGTCGGAACAGGGGTGGACTATGGCTACACCTTC.

The J gene is TRBJ2-5, the V gene TRBV18; D unclear. The CDR3 has 12 amino acids. Germline-derived CDR1 and CDR2 are KGHSH and LQKENI. The V end lost 3 bases, the J end lost 5 bases, and 7 bases lay between the germline ends. The CDR3, as DNA: TGTGCCAGCTCACCGTCGAAGGAGACCCAGTACTTC. It specifies CASSPSKETQYF.

The CDR3 is CASSAKTGIAFF. CDR3 DNA: TGTGCCAGCAGCGCAAAGACAGGAATCGCTTTCTTT. The rearrangement uses TRBV5-8 and TRBJ1-1, with a tentative D call TRBD1 (6 bases). Deletions cut 4 bases from V and 11 bases from J, with 15 bases between. The germline gives CDR1 SGHTS, CDR2 YDEGEE. The CDR3 sequence is 12 residues long.

This clone came up once. The V and J genes are TRBV27 and TRBJ1-2; 8 positions agree with TRBD1. The CDR3 contains 17 residues. V trimming: 4 bases; J trimming: 0 bases; junction bases outside the gene matches: 10. Germline CDR1 is MNHEY and CDR2 is SMNVEV (reference sequence). CDR3 residues: CASSSRTRGLSNYGYTF. In DNA form, the CDR3 reads TGTGCCAGCAGTTCTCGCACCAGGGGGCTTTCTAACTATGGCTACACCTTC.

The rearrangement links TRBV18 to TRBJ1-3; D is unresolved. Germline V gene data show CDR1 as KGHSH and CDR2 as LQKENI. The CDR3 spans 13 residues. Trimming stripped 5 bases from V and 0 bases from J, with 5 bases between. The CDR3 spells CASSSLSGNTIYF. The CDR3 coding sequence is TGTGCCAGCTCAAGTCTCTCTGGAAACACCATATATTTT.

This chain uses TRBV18 with TRBJ2-1, with TRBD1 as a possible D gene (6 bases). Germline V CDR1 and CDR2: KGHSH, LQKENI. The CDR3 has 13 amino acids. The V gene lost 3 bases and the J gene lost 8 bases, with 11 bases spanning the gap. The CDR3 loop reads CASSPIYRDEQFF. CDR3 sequence (DNA): TGTGCCAGCTCACCTATCTACAGGGATGAGCAGTTCTTC.

CDR3 sequence: CASSPVDKTNTDTQYF. The DNA of the CDR3 is TGTGCCAGCTCACCTGTCGATAAAACTAACACAGATACGCAGTATTTT. The V gene is TRBV18, the J gene TRBJ2-3; no reliable D call. V shed 3 bases and J shed 2 bases, with 15 bases lying between them. The germline gives CDR1 KGHSH, CDR2 LQKENI. The CDR3 totals 16 residues. Full variable domain (remainder filled in from reference TRBV18 and TRBJ2-3): NAGVMQNPRHLVRRRGQEARLRCSPMKGHSHVYWYRQLPEEGLKFMVYLQKENIIDESGMPKERFSAEFPKEGPSILRIQQVVRGDSAAYFCASSPVDKTNTDTQYFGPGTRLTVL.

This chain links TRBV19 with TRBJ2-1; the match to TRBD2 covers 8 bases. The length of the CDR3 is 14 residues. Per germline, CDR1 LNHDA and CDR2 SQIVND (reference sequence). The V gene end was trimmed by 4 bases and the J gene end by 7 bases; junction bases not matched to a gene: 6. The CDR3 protein is CASSTMTSVNEQFF. As DNA, the CDR3 is TGTGCCAGTAGTACAATGACTAGCGTGAATGAGCAGTTCTTC.

The chain combines TRBV6-1 with TRBJ2-7; 9 bases are a match to TRBD1. The CDR3 totals 13 residues. Germline lookup yields CDR1 MNHNS and CDR2 SASEGT. V was pared by 5 bases and J by 4 bases, with 3 bases of the junction left unmatched. The CDR3 region has the DNA TGTGCCAGCAGTTGGGACAGGGAGTACGAGCAGTACTTC. Amino acid sequence: CASSWDREYEQYF.

This clone was seen only a few times. The chain uses TRBV29-1 and TRBJ2-7; D uncertain. The CDR3 runs 11 residues. Germline-derived CDR1 and CDR2 are SQVTM and ANQGSEA. The ends were cut back, 0 bases at V and 5 bases at J, with 5 bases in the middle. CDR3 protein: CSVEEFHEQYF. CDR3 DNA sequence: TGCAGCGTTGAAGAATTCCACGAGCAGTACTTC.

This rearrangement joins TRBV7-3 to TRBJ2-3; perhaps TRBD2 as D (6 bases). V lost 4 bases and J lost 0, with 17 bases in between. Germline-derived CDR1 and CDR2 are SGHTA and FQGTGA. The CDR3 is made up of 17 amino acids. CDR3 loop: CASSSNPAGSSTDTQYF. CDR3 coding DNA: TGTGCCAGCAGCTCCAATCCGGCGGGGTCTAGCACAGATACGCAGTATTTT.

The gene calls are TRBV28 and TRBJ2-1; no definite D call. Trimming removed 6 bases from V and 8 bases from J, with 14 bases in between. There are 13 residues in the CDR3. In germline, CDR1 is MDHEN, CDR2 SYDVKM. The CDR3 loop reads CASSYPDIDEQFF. In DNA, the CDR3 is TGTGCCAGCAGCTACCCAGATATCGATGAGCAGTTCTTC.

The chain combines TRBV4-1 with TRBJ2-5; D might be TRBD2 (6 bases). The CDR3 totals 11 residues. The germline V gene has CDR1 MGHRA and CDR2 YSYEKL. V shed 8 bases and J shed 7 bases, with 11 bases lying between them. In DNA form, the CDR3 reads TGCGCCAGCGGCCGGGGGTCGACCCAGTACTTC. Translating it yields CASGRGSTQYF.

J is TRBJ1-1 and V is TRBV4-2; unclear D gene. The CDR3 runs 12 residues. The germline CDR1 and CDR2 sequences are LGHNA and YNFKEQ. The V end was cut by 4 bases, the J end by 7 bases, with 10 bases between. Here the CDR3 reads CASSLPDGEAFF. CDR3 nucleotide sequence: TGTGCCAGCAGCCTACCCGACGGTGAAGCTTTCTTT.

This chain connects TRBV10-3 to TRBJ2-5; no reliable D call. This CDR3 is built from 13 residues. The V end lost 3 bases, the J end lost 3 bases, and 8 bases lay between the germline ends. Germline CDR1 and CDR2: ENHRY and SYGVKD. This chain's CDR3 is CAISDRSEETQYF. The CDR3, as DNA: TGTGCCATCAGTGATCGGAGTGAAGAGACCCAGTACTTC.

This clone has a single count. The chain has TRBV5-1 and TRBJ2-1, with 8 bases matching TRBD2. CDR3 length equals 14 residues. Trimming removed 2 bases from V and 6 bases from J; junction bases left unmatched: 4. Germline V lookup: CDR1 SGHRS, CDR2 YFSETQ. The CDR3 reads CASSFGLAGNEQFF. As DNA, the CDR3 is TGCGCCAGCAGCTTCGGCCTAGCGGGCAATGAGCAGTTCTTC.

The V and J genes are TRBV4-2 and TRBJ1-1; 8 nucleotides line up with TRBD1. The CDR3 loop spans 15 amino acids. Trimming took 9 bases from V and 3 from J; bases not matched to a gene: 12. Germline CDR1 reads LGHNA; CDR2 reads YNFKEQ. CDR3 DNA sequence: TGTGCCAGTCGACAGGGGCCGGGAGATTACACTGAAGCTTTCTTT. Amino acid sequence: CASRQGPGDYTEAFF.

This rearrangement joins TRBV12-5 to TRBJ1-3; possible D gene TRBD1, 5 bases. The CDR3 consists of 14 residues. Per the germline V gene, CDR1 is LGHNT and CDR2 is FRNRAP. V was clipped by 6 bases and J by 8 bases, with 17 bases between them. Here the CDR3 reads CASGTTGTRDTIYF. DNA for the CDR3: TGTGCTAGTGGGACGACCGGGACTAGAGACACCATATATTTT.